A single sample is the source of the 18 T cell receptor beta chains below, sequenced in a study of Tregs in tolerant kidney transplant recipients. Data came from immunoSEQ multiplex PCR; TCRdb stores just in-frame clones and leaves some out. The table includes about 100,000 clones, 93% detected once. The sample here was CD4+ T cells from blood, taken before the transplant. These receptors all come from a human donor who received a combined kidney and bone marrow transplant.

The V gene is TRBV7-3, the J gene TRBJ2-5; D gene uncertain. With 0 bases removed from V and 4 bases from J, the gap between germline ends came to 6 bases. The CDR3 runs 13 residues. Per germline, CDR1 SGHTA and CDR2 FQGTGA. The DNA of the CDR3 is TGTGCCAGCAGCTTAACTAGTCTAGAGACCCAGTACTTC. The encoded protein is CASSLTSLETQYF.

The CDR3 coding sequence is TGCGCCAGCAGCTTGGCCGGGACAGTTAGCCAAGAGACCCAGTACTTC. It yields the protein CASSLAGTVSQETQYF. This chain connects TRBV5-1 to TRBJ2-5; 7 nucleotides match TRBD1. The CDR3 runs 16 residues. CDR1 and CDR2 from the germline V gene are SGHRS and YFSETQ. Losses at the gene ends were 0 bases for V and 1 base for J; bases not matched to a gene: 6.

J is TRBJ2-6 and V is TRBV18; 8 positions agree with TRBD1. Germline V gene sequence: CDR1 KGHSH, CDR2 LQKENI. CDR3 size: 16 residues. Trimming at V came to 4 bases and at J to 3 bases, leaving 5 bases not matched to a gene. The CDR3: CASSRDRFGGANVLTF. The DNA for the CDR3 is TGTGCCAGCTCACGGGACAGGTTTGGTGGGGCCAACGTCCTGACTTTC. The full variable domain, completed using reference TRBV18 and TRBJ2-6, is NAGVMQNPRHLVRRRGQEARLRCSPMKGHSHVYWYRQLPEEGLKFMVYLQKENIIDESGMPKERFSAEFPKEGPSILRIQQVVRGDSAAYFCASSRDRFGGANVLTFGAGSRLTVL.

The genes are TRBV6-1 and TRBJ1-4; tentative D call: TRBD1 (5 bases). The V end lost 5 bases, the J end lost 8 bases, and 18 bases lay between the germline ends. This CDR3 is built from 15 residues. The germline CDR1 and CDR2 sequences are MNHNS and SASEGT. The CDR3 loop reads CASSITPGTEEKLFF. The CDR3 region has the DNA TGTGCCAGCAGTATCACGCCAGGGACTGAGGAAAAACTGTTTTTT.

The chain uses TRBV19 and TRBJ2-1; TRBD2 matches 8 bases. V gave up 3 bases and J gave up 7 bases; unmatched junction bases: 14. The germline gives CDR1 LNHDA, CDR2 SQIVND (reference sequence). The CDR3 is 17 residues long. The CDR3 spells CASSMKTSGAVSNEQFF. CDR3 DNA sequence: TGTGCCAGTAGTATGAAAACTAGCGGAGCCGTCTCTAATGAGCAGTTCTTC.

The CDR3 loop reads CASSLMGESLGIQQFF. The CDR3 DNA is TGTGCCAGCAGCTTAATGGGCGAATCACTAGGGATCCAGCAGTTCTTC. The chain carries TRBV7-3 and TRBJ2-1; possibly TRBD2 for D (5 bases). This CDR3 is 16 amino acids long. V lost 1 base to trimming and J lost 11 bases, with 21 bases between them. Germline V CDR1 and CDR2: SGHTA, FQGTGA.

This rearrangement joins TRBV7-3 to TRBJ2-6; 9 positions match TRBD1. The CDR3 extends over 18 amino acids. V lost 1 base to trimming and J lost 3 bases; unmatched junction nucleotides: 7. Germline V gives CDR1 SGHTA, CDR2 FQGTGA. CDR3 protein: CASSLKGQGFFGANVLTF. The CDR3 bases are TGTGCCAGCAGCTTAAAGGGACAGGGCTTCTTTGGGGCCAACGTCCTGACTTTC.

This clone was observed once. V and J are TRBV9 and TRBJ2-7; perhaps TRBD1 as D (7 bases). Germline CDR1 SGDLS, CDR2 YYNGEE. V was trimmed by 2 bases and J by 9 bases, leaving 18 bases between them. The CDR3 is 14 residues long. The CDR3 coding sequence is TGTGCCAGCAGCGTGCAGGGGGGCTCCCGGGGGCAGTACTTC. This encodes CASSVQGGSRGQYF.

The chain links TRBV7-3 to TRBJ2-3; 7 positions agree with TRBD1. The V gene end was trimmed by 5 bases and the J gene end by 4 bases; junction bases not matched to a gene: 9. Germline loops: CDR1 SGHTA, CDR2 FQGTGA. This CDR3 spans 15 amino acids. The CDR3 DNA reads TGTGCCAGCAGCGTACAGGGGCCCGGGCCAGATACGCAGTATTTT. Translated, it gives CASSVQGPGPDTQYF.

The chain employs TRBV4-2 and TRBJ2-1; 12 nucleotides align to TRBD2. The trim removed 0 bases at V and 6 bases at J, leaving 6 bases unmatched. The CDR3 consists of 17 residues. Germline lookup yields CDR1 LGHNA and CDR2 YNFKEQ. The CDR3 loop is CASSQDPLAGGVNEQFF. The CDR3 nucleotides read TGTGCCAGCAGCCAAGATCCCCTAGCGGGGGGGGTCAATGAGCAGTTCTTC.

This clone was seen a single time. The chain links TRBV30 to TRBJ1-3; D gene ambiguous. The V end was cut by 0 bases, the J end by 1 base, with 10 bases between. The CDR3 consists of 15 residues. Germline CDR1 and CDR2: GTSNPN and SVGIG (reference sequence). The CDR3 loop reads CAWSVRWESGNTIYF. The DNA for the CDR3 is TGTGCCTGGAGTGTACGATGGGAGTCTGGAAACACCATATATTTT.

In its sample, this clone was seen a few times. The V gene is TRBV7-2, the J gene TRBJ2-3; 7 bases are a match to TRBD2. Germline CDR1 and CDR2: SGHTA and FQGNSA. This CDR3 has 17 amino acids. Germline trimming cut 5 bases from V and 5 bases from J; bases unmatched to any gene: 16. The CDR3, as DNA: TGTGCCAGCAGCCCCCGGGGGGTAGCGGCGCCGCTAGATACGCAGTATTTT. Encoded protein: CASSPRGVAAPLDTQYF.

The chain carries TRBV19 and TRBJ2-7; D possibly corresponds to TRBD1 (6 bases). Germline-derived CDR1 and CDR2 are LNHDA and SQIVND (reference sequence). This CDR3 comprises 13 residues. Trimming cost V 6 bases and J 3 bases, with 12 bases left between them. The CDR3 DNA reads TGTGCCAGTAGCGCAGGGGTACTCTACGAGCAGTACTTC. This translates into CASSAGVLYEQYF.

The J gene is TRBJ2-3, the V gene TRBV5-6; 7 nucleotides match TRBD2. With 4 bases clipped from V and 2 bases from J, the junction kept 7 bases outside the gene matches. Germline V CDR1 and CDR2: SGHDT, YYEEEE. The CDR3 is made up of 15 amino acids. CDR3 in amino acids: CASSPSGDYTDTQYF. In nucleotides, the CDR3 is TGTGCCAGCAGCCCGAGCGGGGACTACACAGATACGCAGTATTTT.

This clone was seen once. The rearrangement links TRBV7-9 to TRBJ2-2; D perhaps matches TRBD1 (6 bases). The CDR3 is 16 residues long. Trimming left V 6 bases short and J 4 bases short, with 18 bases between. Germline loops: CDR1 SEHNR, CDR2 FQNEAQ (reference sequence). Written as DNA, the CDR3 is TGTGCCAGCAGTCCAACCTACAGGGTGGGCACCGGGGAGCTGTTTTTT. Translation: CASSPTYRVGTGELFF.

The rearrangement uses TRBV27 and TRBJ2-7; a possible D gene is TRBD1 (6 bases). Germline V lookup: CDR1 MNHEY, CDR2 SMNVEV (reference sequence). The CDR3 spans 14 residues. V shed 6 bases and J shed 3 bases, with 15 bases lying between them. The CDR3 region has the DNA TGTGCCAGCAGCCATAGGGGGAAGCGCTACGAGCAGTACTTC. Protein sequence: CASSHRGKRYEQYF.

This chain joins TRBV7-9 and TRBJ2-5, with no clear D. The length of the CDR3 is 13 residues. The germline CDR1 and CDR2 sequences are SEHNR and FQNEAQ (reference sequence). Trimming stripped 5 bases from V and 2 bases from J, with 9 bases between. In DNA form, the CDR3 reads TGTGCCAGCAGCCTTACAGTGCAAGAGACCCAGTACTTC. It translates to CASSLTVQETQYF.

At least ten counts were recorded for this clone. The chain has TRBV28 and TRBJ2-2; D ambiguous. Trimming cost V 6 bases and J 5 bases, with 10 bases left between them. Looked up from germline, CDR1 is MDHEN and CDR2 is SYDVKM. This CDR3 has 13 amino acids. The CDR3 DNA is TGTGCCAGCAGAACGTACCTAACCGGGGAGCTGTTTTTT. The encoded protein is CASRTYLTGELFF.